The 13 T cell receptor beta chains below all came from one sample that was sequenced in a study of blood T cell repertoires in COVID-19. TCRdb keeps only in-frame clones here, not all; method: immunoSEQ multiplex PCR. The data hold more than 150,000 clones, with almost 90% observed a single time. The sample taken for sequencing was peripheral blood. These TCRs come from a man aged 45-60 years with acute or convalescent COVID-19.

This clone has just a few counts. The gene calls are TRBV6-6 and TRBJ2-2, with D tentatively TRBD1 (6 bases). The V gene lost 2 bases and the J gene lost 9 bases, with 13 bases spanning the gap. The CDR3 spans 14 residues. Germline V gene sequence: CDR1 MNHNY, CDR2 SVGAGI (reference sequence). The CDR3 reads CASSYPVGGRELFF. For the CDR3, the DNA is TGTGCCAGCAGTTACCCAGTTGGGGGCAGGGAGCTGTTTTTT.

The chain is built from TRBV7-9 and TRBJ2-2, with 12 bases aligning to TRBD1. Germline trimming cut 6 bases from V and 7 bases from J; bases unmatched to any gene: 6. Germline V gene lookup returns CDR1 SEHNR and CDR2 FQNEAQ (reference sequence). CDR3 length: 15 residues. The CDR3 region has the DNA TGTGCCAGCAGTTGGGACAGGGGGCAAGGCGGGGAGCTGTTTTTT. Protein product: CASSWDRGQGGELFF.

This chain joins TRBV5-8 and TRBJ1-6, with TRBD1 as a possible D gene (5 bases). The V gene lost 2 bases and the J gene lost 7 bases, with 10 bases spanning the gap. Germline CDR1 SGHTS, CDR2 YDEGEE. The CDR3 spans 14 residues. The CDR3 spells CASSLGVGNSPLHF. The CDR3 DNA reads TGTGCCAGCAGCTTAGGGGTCGGGAATTCACCCCTCCACTTT.

CDR3 DNA: TGTGCCAGCAGTCCAAACTTGGGGGGTGATACGCAGTATTTT. This gives the protein CASSPNLGGDTQYF. The chain uses TRBV27 and TRBJ2-3, with D tentatively TRBD2 (6 bases). V lost 5 bases, J lost 6 bases, and 15 bases lay in between. Germline CDR1 and CDR2: MNHEY and SMNVEV (reference sequence). The CDR3 is made up of 14 amino acids.

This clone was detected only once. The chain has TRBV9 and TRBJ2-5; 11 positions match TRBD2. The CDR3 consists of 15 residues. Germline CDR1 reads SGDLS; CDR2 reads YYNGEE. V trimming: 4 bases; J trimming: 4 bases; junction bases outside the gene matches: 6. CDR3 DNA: TGTGCCAGCAGCTCGCCACTAGCGGGAGCAGAGACCCAGTACTTC. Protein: CASSSPLAGAETQYF.

For the CDR3, the DNA is TGCGCCAGCAGTAAAAGACAGGGGGAAAGCACAGATACGCAGTATTTT. Translated: CASSKRQGESTDTQYF. V and J are TRBV4-1 and TRBJ2-3, with 9 bases lining up with TRBD1. With V trimmed by 6 bases and J by 0 bases, 7 bases remained unmatched. Germline lookup yields CDR1 MGHRA and CDR2 YSYEKL. This CDR3 is built from 16 residues.

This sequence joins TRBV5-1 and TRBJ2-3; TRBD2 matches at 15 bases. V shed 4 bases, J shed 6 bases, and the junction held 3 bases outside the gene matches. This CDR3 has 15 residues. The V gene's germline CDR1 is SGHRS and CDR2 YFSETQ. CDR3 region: CASSPGTSGRDTQYF. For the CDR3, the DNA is TGCGCCAGCAGCCCCGGGACTAGCGGGAGGGATACGCAGTATTTT.

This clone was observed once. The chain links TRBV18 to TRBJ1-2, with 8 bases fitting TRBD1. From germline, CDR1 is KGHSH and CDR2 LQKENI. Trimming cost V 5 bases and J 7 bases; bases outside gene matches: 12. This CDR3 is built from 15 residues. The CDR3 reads CASSSPGQGNIGYTF. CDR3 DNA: TGTGCCAGCTCATCCCCCGGACAGGGCAATATTGGCTACACCTTC.

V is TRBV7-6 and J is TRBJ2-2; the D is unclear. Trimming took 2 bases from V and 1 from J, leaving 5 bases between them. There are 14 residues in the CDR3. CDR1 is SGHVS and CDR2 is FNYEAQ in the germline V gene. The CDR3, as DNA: TGTGCCAGCAGCTTACGACAGAACACCGGGGAGCTGTTTTTT. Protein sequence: CASSLRQNTGELFF.

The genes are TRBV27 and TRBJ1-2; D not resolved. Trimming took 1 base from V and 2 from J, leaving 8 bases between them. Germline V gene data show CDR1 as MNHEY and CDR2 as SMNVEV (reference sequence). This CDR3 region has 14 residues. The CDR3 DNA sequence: TGTGCCAGCAGTTTATTGGCTTCAAACTATGGCTACACCTTC. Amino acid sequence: CASSLLASNYGYTF.

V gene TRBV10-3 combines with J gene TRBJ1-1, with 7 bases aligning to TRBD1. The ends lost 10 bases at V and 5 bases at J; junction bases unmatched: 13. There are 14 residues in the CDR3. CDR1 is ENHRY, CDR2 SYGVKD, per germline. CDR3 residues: CASNPTGRPTEAFF. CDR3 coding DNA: TGTGCCAGCAACCCGACAGGGCGACCTACTGAAGCTTTCTTT.

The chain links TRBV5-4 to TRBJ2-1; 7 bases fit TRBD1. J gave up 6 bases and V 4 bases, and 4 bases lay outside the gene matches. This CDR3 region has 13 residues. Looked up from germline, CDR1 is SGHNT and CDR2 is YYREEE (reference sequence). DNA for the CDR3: TGTGCCAGCAGCAGTGACAGGGTCAATGAGCAGTTCTTC. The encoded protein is CASSSDRVNEQFF.

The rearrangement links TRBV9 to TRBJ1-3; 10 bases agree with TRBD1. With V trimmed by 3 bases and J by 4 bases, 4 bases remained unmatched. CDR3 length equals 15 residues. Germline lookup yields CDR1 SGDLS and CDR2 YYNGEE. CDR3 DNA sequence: TGTGCCAGCAGCGAGGGGACAGGGGTAGGAAACACCATATATTTT. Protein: CASSEGTGVGNTIYF.